This TCR beta chain was obtained from a study of blood T cell repertoires in COVID-19. Study at large: T cells, B-cell-depleted T cells, or PBMCs provided the cDNA or gDNA that served as material.

Profiling relied on immunoSEQ multiplex PCR, and the TCRdb table lists in-frame clones only, not all of them. The sample contains 9,000 to 13,000 clones, over 80% of which appear only once. V shed 4 bases, J shed 3 bases, and the junction held 8 bases outside the gene matches. The CDR3 has 16 residues. CDR1 and CDR2 from the germline V gene are MDHEN and SYDVKM. The V call is TRBV28, the J call TRBJ2-7, with TRBD2 matching 11 bases. Sequenced material: peripheral blood. This clonotype originated in a man aged 65-85 years with active COVID-19. Here the CDR3 reads CASSSTSGGHLYEQYF. The CDR3 DNA is TGTGCCAGCAGTTCTACTAGCGGGGGCCACCTCTACGAGCAGTACTTC.